Presented here are 9 T cell receptor beta chains from one specimen sequenced in a study of response to subunit inactivated influenza vaccine. TCRdb reprocessed the RT-PCR reads via MiXCR and lists one record per CDR3 protein. The sample carries a few hundred thousand distinct CDR3 sequences, 12% to 15% recorded once. Specimen: PBMCs from blood, collected 12 days after vaccination. Every receptor here comes from a man aged 45-65 years who received an inactivated influenza vaccine.

The V and J genes are TRBV20-1 and TRBJ1-1, with TRBD1 matching 11 bases. This CDR3 has 16 amino acids. The germline V gene has CDR1 DFQATT and CDR2 SNEGSKA (reference sequence). V was pared by 5 bases and J by 4 bases, with 12 bases of the junction left unmatched. Here the CDR3 reads CSAHRTGGALATEAFF. In nucleotides, the CDR3 is TGCAGTGCTCACCGGACAGGGGGCGCGTTAGCCACTGAAGCTTTCTTT.

This clonotype was seen only a few times. The chain is built from TRBV2 and TRBJ2-3; D tentatively reads TRBD1 or TRBD2 (5 bases each). V lost 6 bases and J lost 6, with 16 bases in between. CDR1 and CDR2 from the germline V gene are SNHLY and FYNNEI. This CDR3 comprises 14 residues. The CDR3 DNA sequence: TGTGCCAGCAGGTCGGGACGGATGCAGGATACGCAGTATTTT. Residues: CASRSGRMQDTQYF.

V and J are TRBV15 and TRBJ2-3; either TRBD1 or TRBD2 may supply D (5 bases each). The CDR3 sequence is 15 residues long. V was clipped by 1 base and J by 2 bases, with 10 bases between them. In germline, CDR1 is LNHNV, CDR2 YYDKDF (reference sequence). The DNA of the CDR3 is TGTGCCACCAGCAGAGCGGGGCTAAACACAGATACGCAGTATTTT. Translation gives CATSRAGLNTDTQYF.

This clonotype was seen ten or more times. V is TRBV7-9 and J is TRBJ1-1; D is unresolved. The V gene lost 6 bases and the J gene lost 2 bases, with 13 bases spanning the gap. CDR1 is SEHNR, CDR2 FQNEAQ, per germline (reference sequence). The CDR3 sequence is 14 residues long. CDR3 protein: CASSTGPVNTEAFF. The CDR3 DNA sequence: TGTGCCAGCAGTACCGGGCCAGTAAACACTGAAGCTTTCTTT.

This clonotype has more than one count but fewer than ten. In nucleotides, the CDR3 is TGTGCCAGTAGGGGGGCAGGGGCGCGATCTCTTGTCGGGGAGCTGTTTTTT. Protein: CASRGAGARSLVGELFF. The gene calls are TRBV28 and TRBJ2-2; D tentatively fits TRBD1 or TRBD2 (6 bases each). The V gene's germline CDR1 is MDHEN and CDR2 SYDVKM. The CDR3 sequence is 17 residues long. The ends were cut back, 9 bases at V and 7 bases at J, with 27 bases in the middle.

This clonotype showed up just a few times. V gene TRBV29-1 combines with J gene TRBJ2-5; no clear D gene. CDR1 is SQVTM and CDR2 is ANQGSEA in the germline V gene. V was clipped by 6 bases and J by 3 bases, with 5 bases between them. This CDR3 has 10 residues. As DNA, the CDR3 is TGCAGCGTGTGGGAAGAGACCCAGTACTTC. Amino acid sequence: CSVWEETQYF.

A few counts support this clonotype. V and J are TRBV4-2 and TRBJ2-1; 10 nucleotides agree with TRBD2. V gave up 0 bases and J gave up 10 bases; unmatched junction bases: 6. The CDR3 sequence is 15 residues long. Per the germline V gene, CDR1 is LGHNA and CDR2 is YNFKEQ. In DNA, the CDR3 is TGTGCCAGCAGCCAAGAGAGGTCAGCGGGGGGGGAGCAGTTCTTC. Its protein product is CASSQERSAGGEQFF.

This clonotype was picked up many times. The CDR3 loop is CASSLEGAFNSPLHF. CDR3 nucleotides: TGTGCCAGCAGCTTAGAGGGGGCCTTTAATTCACCCCTCCACTTT. The chain uses TRBV7-6 and TRBJ1-6; the match to TRBD1 covers 7 bases. The CDR3 covers 15 residues. V lost 1 base and J lost 6; bases outside the gene matches: 3. The germline V gene has CDR1 SGHVS and CDR2 FNYEAQ.

This chain joins TRBV6-1 and TRBJ2-1; a weak D match, TRBD1 (7 bases). CDR1 and CDR2 (germline): MNHNS, SASEGT. V lost 6 bases and J lost 2, with 20 bases in between. The CDR3 is 17 residues long. This CDR3 is CASSQWQTGRPYNEQFF. The CDR3 nucleotides read TGTGCCAGCAGCCAATGGCAGACAGGGAGGCCCTACAATGAGCAGTTCTTC.